This T cell receptor beta chain is from a study of T cells in Graves' hyperthyroidism and ophthalmopathy. Trimming took off 1 base at V and 8 bases at J, with 14 bases between the two ends. The CDR3 loop spans 15 amino acids. CDR1 SEHNR and CDR2 FQNEAQ come from the germline V gene (reference sequence). The table lists this clonotype with a few counts. TCR beta CDR3 regions were amplified from RNA. The HTBI primer set was used in a first-round RT-PCR of the TCR CDR3. TCRdb ran MiXCR on the multiplex PCR reads and lists one entry per CDR3 protein. The table has about 640,000 distinct CDR3 sequences, over 40% seen once.

The chain links TRBV7-9 to TRBJ1-4; no clear D. The source is an adult man with Graves' disease, either hyperthyroidism or ophthalmopathy (not recorded which). Source material: peripheral blood or thyroid tissue (not recorded which). In DNA form, the CDR3 reads TGTGCCAGCAGCTTAGTTCTAGGGATAAACGAAAAACTGTTTTTT. Translating it yields CASSLVLGINEKLFF.